These T cell receptor beta chains were read from a single sample in a study of blood T cell repertoires in COVID-19. TCRdb keeps only in-frame clones here, not all; method: immunoSEQ multiplex PCR. Found here are more than 250,000 clones, approximately 88% of them singletons; the top ten hold roughly 1.2%. Source material: PBMCs or T cells enriched from blood (not recorded which). The receptor source for this set is a woman aged 35 to 49 with acute COVID-19. The CDR3 runs from the conserved cysteine through the conserved F or W. Fields, in order: V gene, clone size, CDR3 protein. Clone size is stated in some rows and not others, as once, few, many or a class when expanded.

TRBV4-1 | once | CASSLKGASGRAIEQFF
TRBV12-3/TRBV12-4 | NA | CASSLIRGDIQYF
TRBV5-5 | NA | CASSYGTGGLQPQHF
TRBV7-9 | once | CASQKEVWGAKNIQYF
TRBV24-1 | NA | CATSDPQVQGGRETQYF
TRBV18 | NA | CASSPSGGGETQYF
TRBV12-3/TRBV12-4 | once | CASSLQLGEKLFF
TRBV2 | NA | CASSNDRGRSYGYTF
TRBV7-2 | NA | CASSFFRVEETQYF
TRBV18 | NA | CASSPLQGIYNEQFF
TRBV28 | NA | CASSFLYQPQHF
TRBV19 | NA | CASSIGPGVVDEQFF
TRBV7-6 | NA | CASSPGQAGNQPQHF
TRBV7-9 | once | CASSFPGTGYTEAFF
TRBV11-2 | NA | CASSLTSRETQYF
TRBV19 | NA | CASSINSRRATEAFF
TRBV19 | NA | CASSPTGPNEKLFF
TRBV10-3 | NA | CAISGQGVLYTF
TRBV11-1 | NA | CASSLEGHLTDTQYF
TRBV5-4 | NA | CASSLNTEAFF
TRBV30 | NA | CAWSLGRVAYGYTF
TRBV10-3 | NA | CAISGPVSGRALLEQFF
TRBV9 | once | CASSVGQGNTEAFF
TRBV28 | NA | CATTGVSEKLFF
TRBV28 | NA | CASTFFGGAGLGYTF
TRBV7-9 | NA | CASSPRDRAYEQYF
TRBV21-1 | NA | CATWDYQPQHF
TRBV4-1 | NA | CASSQGTGPYNEQFF
TRBV5-6 | few | CASSLVRDYRQETQYF
TRBV4-1 | NA | CASSQDGGGTSYEQFF
TRBV3-1/TRBV3-2 | NA | CASSQGEWLWTEAFF
TRBV2 | NA | CASVGQGRTEAFF
TRBV2 | NA | CASRPAGIEEFF
TRBV28 | NA | CASRKAGVTEAFF
TRBV2 | NA | CASPIRDRGRNTEAFF
TRBV4-1 | NA | CASSQALAGGRRGDEQFF
TRBV5-4 | NA | CASRTQTGRYGYTF
TRBV24-1 | NA | CATKGNQPQHF
TRBV5-1 | NA | CASSSGPGQGTQPQHF
TRBV2 | NA | CASIQGQNSETQYF
TRBV30 | NA | CAWSVGQGWVTEAFF
TRBV18 | NA | CASSLLEGNQPQHF
TRBV7-2 | once | CASSLVGTDTGELFF
TRBV9 | NA | CASSPPTGGTGATGYGYTF
TRBV9 | NA | CASRDSRGGNTGELFF
TRBV6-1 | NA | CASSEEWGGETKNIQYF
TRBV18 | NA | CASSPPGTGGEQYF
TRBV18 | once | CASSPILGGSSGNTIYF
TRBV27 | few | CASSSRTGTIQGYTF
TRBV15 | few | CATSRGKARSSGNTIYF
TRBV21-1 | NA | CAPKGQGLYNEQFF
TRBV9 | NA | CASSVDFGGGDEAFF